The 21 T cell receptor beta chains below all came from one sample that was sequenced in a study of post-analysis software for immune sequencing data. Their antigen targets remain unknown. Study findings and constraints: Five TRBV segments were significantly more frequent in patients than in controls. TRBV5-6, TRBV5-1 and TRBV20-1 were among these segments.

Prepared TCR beta cDNA libraries contained unique molecular identifiers. Each CDR3 protein gets one entry after TCRdb re-called the PCR reads with MiXCR. In the table there are roughly 430,000 distinct CDR3 sequences, about 40% of which are singletons. What was sequenced was blood. The source is a girl aged 2-10 years with multiple sclerosis.

This chain uses TRBV12-3 or TRBV12-4 with TRBJ1-1; a weak D match, TRBD1 (5 bases). Trimming left V 4 bases short and J 5 bases short, with 17 bases between. The CDR3 length is 15 residues. Here the CDR3 reads CASSSTRVVRTEAFF. As DNA, the CDR3 is TGTGCCAGCAGTTCCACCAGGGTAGTAAGGACTGAAGCTTTCTTT.

The table lists this clonotype with a few counts. V is TRBV28 and J is TRBJ2-1; TRBD2 aligns across 13 bases. Per germline, CDR1 MDHEN and CDR2 SYDVKM. The CDR3 covers 16 residues. V lost 5 bases and J lost 1; bases outside the gene matches: 2. CDR3 loop: CASSTSGRGSYNEQFF. The DNA for the CDR3 is TGTGCCAGCAGTACTAGCGGGAGGGGATCCTACAATGAGCAGTTCTTC.

The chain links TRBV6-2 or TRBV6-3 to TRBJ2-1; D is perhaps TRBD1 (7 bases). This CDR3 is 15 amino acids long. V was pared by 8 bases and J by 2 bases, with 16 bases between. CDR1 and CDR2 from the germline V gene are MNHEY and SVGEGT. The CDR3 region is CASWGVQGAYNEQFF. DNA for the CDR3: TGTGCCAGCTGGGGGGTTCAGGGGGCCTACAATGAGCAGTTCTTC.

Only a few counts were recorded for this clonotype. The chain has TRBV20-1 and TRBJ2-5; D possibly corresponds to TRBD1 (6 bases). Germline CDR1 and CDR2: DFQATT and SNEGSKA (reference sequence). V shed 3 bases and J shed 4 bases, with 9 bases lying between them. The CDR3 contains 12 residues. CDR3 sequence (DNA): TGCAGTGCTAGGTTCAGGGGAGAGACCCAGTACTTC. It is translated as CSARFRGETQYF.

This sequence joins TRBV28 and TRBJ2-3, with D perhaps matching TRBD1 (6 bases). The CDR3 totals 14 residues. Germline CDR1 is MDHEN and CDR2 is SYDVKM. Deletions cut 6 bases from V and 6 bases from J, with 16 bases between. The CDR3 spells CASSLQGGRDTQYF. In DNA form, the CDR3 reads TGTGCCAGCAGCTTACAGGGCGGTCGGGATACGCAGTATTTT. Variable domain in full (rest from reference TRBV28 and TRBJ2-3): DVKVTQSSRYLVKRTGEKVFLECVQDMDHENMFWYRQDPGLGLRLIYFSYDVKMKEKGDIPEGYSVSREKKERFSLILESASTNQTSMYLCASSLQGGRDTQYFGPGTRLTVL.

V is TRBV7-3 and J is TRBJ2-5, with TRBD1 matching 9 bases. In germline, CDR1 is SGHTA, CDR2 FQGTGA. Trimming removed 5 bases from V and 5 bases from J; junction bases left unmatched: 12. This CDR3 has 16 residues. In DNA, the CDR3 is TGTGCCAGCAGCCCCCAAGCCGGACAGGGGTTGGAGACCCAGTACTTC. This sequence encodes CASSPQAGQGLETQYF.

This chain joins TRBV5-1 and TRBJ2-3, with D hard to call. The CDR3 is made up of 15 amino acids. Germline assignment: CDR1 SGHRS and CDR2 YFSETQ. V gave up 4 bases and J gave up 3 bases, with 15 bases separating them. CDR3 sequence: CASSATDPRTDTQYF. The CDR3, as DNA: TGCGCCAGCAGCGCCACGGATCCACGGACAGATACGCAGTATTTT. Looking up the rest from reference TRBV5-1 and TRBJ2-3 gives the full variable domain: KAGVTQTPRYLIKTRGQQVTLSCSPISGHRSVSWYQQTPGQGLQFLFEYFSETQRNKGNFPGRFSGRQFSNSRSEMNVSTLELGDSALYLCASSATDPRTDTQYFGPGTRLTVL.

The chain employs TRBV6-2 or TRBV6-3 and TRBJ2-7, with 8 bases that match TRBD2. The J call may be mistaken, given a closer DNA end match to TRBJ2-5. CDR1 and CDR2 from the germline V gene are MNHEY and SVGEGT. The CDR3 is 15 residues long. Here the CDR3 DNA reads TGTGCCAGCAGTTATCCCTCGGGAGGGGCCGAGACCCAGTACTTC. The encoded protein is CASSYPSGGAETQYF.

CDR3 nucleotides: TGTGCCAGCAGTGAAGGACAGGGGGCGACTTACGAGCAGTACTTC. Translating gives CASSEGQGATYEQYF. The genes are TRBV25-1 and TRBJ2-7, with TRBD1 identical over 11 bases. The CDR3 has 15 amino acids. Trimming removed 2 bases from V and 4 bases from J; junction bases left unmatched: 4. Per germline, CDR1 MGHDK and CDR2 SYGVNS.

This clonotype occurred a few times. This chain uses TRBV4-3 with TRBJ2-1, with 10 bases aligning to TRBD2. This CDR3 comprises 16 residues. Germline CDR1 and CDR2: LGHNA and YSLEER. The V gene end was trimmed by 1 base and the J gene end by 7 bases; junction bases not matched to a gene: 7. CDR3 protein: CASSQAASGRVNEQFF. The CDR3 region has the DNA TGCGCCAGCAGCCAAGCTGCCAGCGGGAGGGTTAATGAGCAGTTCTTC.

The chain links TRBV6-2 or TRBV6-3 to TRBJ2-5; 8 nucleotides agree with TRBD2. This CDR3 comprises 17 residues. Trimming removed 2 bases from V and 2 bases from J; junction bases left unmatched: 10. From germline, CDR1 is MNHEY and CDR2 SVGEGT. The CDR3 nucleotides are TGTGCCAGCAGTTACGGGTCCACTAGCGGCTTTCAAGAGACCCAGTACTTC. Protein sequence: CASSYGSTSGFQETQYF.

There are a few counts of this clonotype. The chain links TRBV5-1 to TRBJ2-7; 10 nucleotides agree with TRBD1. The CDR3 consists of 16 residues. Germline CDR1 and CDR2: SGHRS and YFSETQ. J was trimmed by 3 bases and V by 4 bases; bases with no gene match: 10. This CDR3 reads CASSELTGGPFYEQYF. CDR3 coding DNA: TGCGCCAGCAGCGAGCTGACAGGGGGCCCTTTCTACGAGCAGTACTTC.

The rearrangement joins TRBV3-1 to TRBJ2-6; 7 bases fit TRBD1. The CDR3 length is 17 residues. Germline CDR1 is LGHDT and CDR2 is YNNKEL (reference sequence). V trimming: 3 bases; J trimming: 2 bases; junction bases outside the gene matches: 7. The CDR3, as DNA: TGTGCCAGCAGCCATACAGGGGTTTCGGCTGGGGCCAACGTCCTGACTTTC. Translation gives CASSHTGVSAGANVLTF.

The rearrangement joins TRBV7-9 to TRBJ1-4; 7 nucleotides align to TRBD1. CDR3 length: 15 residues. Trimming removed 3 bases from V and 8 bases from J; junction bases left unmatched: 9. The V gene's germline CDR1 is SEHNR and CDR2 FQNEAQ (reference sequence). The CDR3 sequence is CASSFADRSREKLFF. The DNA for the CDR3 is TGTGCCAGCAGCTTCGCGGACAGGTCTAGGGAAAAACTGTTTTTT.

The chain recombines TRBV12-3 or TRBV12-4 with TRBJ1-6; D ambiguous. V was shortened by 1 base and J by 7 bases, with 8 bases between the two germline ends. This CDR3 has 14 residues. The CDR3 DNA is TGTGCCAGCAGTTTAGAGGGAGGGAATTCACCCCTCCACTTT. Residues: CASSLEGGNSPLHF.

This clonotype has a single count. A junction end diverges from the germline sequence, so it may reflect a read error. This chain links TRBV12-3 or TRBV12-4 with TRBJ2-6; D perhaps matches TRBD1 (6 bases). The CDR3 runs 15 residues. The CDR3 region has the DNA TGTGCCAGCAGTTGGGCAGGGTTGGGGGCCGACGTCCTGACTTTC. It encodes CASSWAGLGADVLTF.

This chain connects TRBV7-3 to TRBJ2-1; 10 bases fit TRBD2. The J segment lost 7 bases and the V segment lost 5 bases, leaving 14 bases of the junction unmatched. The germline CDR1 and CDR2 sequences are SGHTA and FQGTGA. CDR3 length: 17 residues. CDR3 protein: CASSLRDIAGGSNEQFF. The CDR3 DNA reads as TGTGCCAGCAGCCTAAGGGACATAGCGGGGGGTAGTAATGAGCAGTTCTTC.

This chain links TRBV28 with TRBJ2-5, with D perhaps assigned TRBD1 or TRBD2 (6 bases each). The J call may not be correct, given that the DNA end is closer to TRBJ2-7. Germline V gene sequence: CDR1 MDHEN, CDR2 SYDVKM. The CDR3 has 13 amino acids. The chain's CDR3 is CASMERGPYEQYF. CDR3 nucleotides: TGTGCCAGCATGGAACGGGGGCCCTACGAGCAGTACTTC.

V is TRBV29-1 and J is TRBJ1-4; D is possibly TRBD1 (6 bases). Trimming took off 4 bases at V and 7 bases at J, with 19 bases between the two ends. This CDR3 spans 15 amino acids. Germline V CDR1 and CDR2: SQVTM, ANQGSEA. The CDR3 DNA sequence: TGCAGCGTTGGCGACGTGACAGGAGGCAGTGAAAAACTGTTTTTT. Translating it yields CSVGDVTGGSEKLFF.

This chain uses TRBV28 with TRBJ1-5, with D maybe TRBD1 (5 bases). Germline assignment: CDR1 MDHEN and CDR2 SYDVKM. The ends were cut back, 4 bases at V and 10 bases at J, with 17 bases in the middle. The CDR3 totals 14 residues. The CDR3 loop is CASSSDTRLKPQHF. DNA of the CDR3: TGTGCCAGCAGTTCGGACACACGTTTAAAACCCCAGCATTTT. The entire variable domain, with the rest obtained from reference TRBV28 and TRBJ1-5, is as follows: DVKVTQSSRYLVKRTGEKVFLECVQDMDHENMFWYRQDPGLGLRLIYFSYDVKMKEKGDIPEGYSVSREKKERFSLILESASTNQTSMYLCASSSDTRLKPQHFGDGTRLSIL.

There are a few counts of this clonotype. This sequence joins TRBV7-2 and TRBJ2-5; TRBD2 matches at 13 bases. The CDR3 extends over 15 amino acids. Germline V CDR1 and CDR2: SGHTA, FQGNSA. Trimming took 2 bases from V and 5 from J; bases not matched to a gene: 2. The CDR3 is CASSLILAGGETQYF. The DNA of the CDR3 is TGTGCCAGCAGCTTAATACTAGCGGGAGGGGAGACCCAGTACTTC.